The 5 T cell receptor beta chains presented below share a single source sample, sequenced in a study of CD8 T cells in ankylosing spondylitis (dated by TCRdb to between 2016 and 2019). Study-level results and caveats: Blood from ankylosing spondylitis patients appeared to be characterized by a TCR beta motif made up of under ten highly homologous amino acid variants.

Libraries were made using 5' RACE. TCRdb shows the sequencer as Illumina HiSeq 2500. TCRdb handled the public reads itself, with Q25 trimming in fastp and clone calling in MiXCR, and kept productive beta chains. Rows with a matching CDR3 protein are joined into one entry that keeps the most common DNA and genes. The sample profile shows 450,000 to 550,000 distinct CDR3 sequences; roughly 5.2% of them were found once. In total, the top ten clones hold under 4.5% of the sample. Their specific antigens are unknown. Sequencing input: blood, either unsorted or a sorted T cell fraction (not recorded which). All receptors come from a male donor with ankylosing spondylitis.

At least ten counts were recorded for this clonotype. As DNA, the CDR3 is TGTGCCAGCAGTTACTTAAGGGGGTCGGGGAATGAGCAGTTCTTC. It codes for CASSYLRGSGNEQFF. The gene calls are TRBV6-5 and TRBJ2-1; a weak D match, TRBD1 (6 bases). This CDR3 is built from 15 residues. CDR1 MNHEY and CDR2 SVGAGI come from the germline V gene. V lost 1 base, J lost 7 bases, and 14 bases lay in between.

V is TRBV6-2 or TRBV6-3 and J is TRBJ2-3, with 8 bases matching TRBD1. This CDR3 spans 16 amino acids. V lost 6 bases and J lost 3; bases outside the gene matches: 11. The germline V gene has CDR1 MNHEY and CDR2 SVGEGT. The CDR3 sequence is CASRKPDRGPTDTQYF. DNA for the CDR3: TGTGCCAGCAGAAAACCTGACAGGGGTCCAACAGATACGCAGTATTTT.

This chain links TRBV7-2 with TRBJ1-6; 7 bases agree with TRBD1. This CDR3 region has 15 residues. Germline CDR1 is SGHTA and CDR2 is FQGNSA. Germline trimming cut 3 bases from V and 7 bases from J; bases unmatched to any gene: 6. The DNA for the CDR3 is TGTGCCAGCAGCTTTGCAGGGGGACAGAATTCACCCCTCCACTTT. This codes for CASSFAGGQNSPLHF.

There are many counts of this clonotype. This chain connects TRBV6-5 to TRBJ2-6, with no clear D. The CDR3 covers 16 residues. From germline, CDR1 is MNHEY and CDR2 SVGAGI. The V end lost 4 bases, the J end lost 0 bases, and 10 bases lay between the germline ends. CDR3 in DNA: TGTGCCAGCAGTTCCCCTCGCGGCTCTGGGGCCAACGTCCTGACTTTC. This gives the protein CASSSPRGSGANVLTF.

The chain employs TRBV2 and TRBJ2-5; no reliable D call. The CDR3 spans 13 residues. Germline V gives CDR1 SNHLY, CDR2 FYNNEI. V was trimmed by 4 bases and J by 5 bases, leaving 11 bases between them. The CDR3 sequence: CASSVLESETQYF. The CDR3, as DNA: TGTGCCAGCAGTGTACTGGAATCGGAGACCCAGTACTTC.